This T cell receptor beta chain stems from a study of cytomegalovirus exposure and HLA in healthy donors. Germline CDR1 SQVTM, CDR2 ANQGSEA. The germline V and J ends were trimmed by 5 bases and 5 bases, with 18 bases remaining between them. The CDR3 consists of 14 residues. TCRdb's table, derived via immunoSEQ multiplex PCR, lists solely in-frame clones and lacks some. The sample includes 100,000 to 120,000 clones, over 75% seen only once; the top ten take about 2.9%. The chain recombines TRBV29-1 with TRBJ1-2; weak D call: TRBD1 (6 bases). Sequencing was performed on PBMCs. The origin of this receptor is a woman aged 18 to 35 in good health and CMV-seronegative. CDR3 sequence: CSVRQAVPNYGYTF. The CDR3 nucleotides read TGCAGCGTTCGACAGGCCGTCCCAAATTATGGCTACACCTTC.